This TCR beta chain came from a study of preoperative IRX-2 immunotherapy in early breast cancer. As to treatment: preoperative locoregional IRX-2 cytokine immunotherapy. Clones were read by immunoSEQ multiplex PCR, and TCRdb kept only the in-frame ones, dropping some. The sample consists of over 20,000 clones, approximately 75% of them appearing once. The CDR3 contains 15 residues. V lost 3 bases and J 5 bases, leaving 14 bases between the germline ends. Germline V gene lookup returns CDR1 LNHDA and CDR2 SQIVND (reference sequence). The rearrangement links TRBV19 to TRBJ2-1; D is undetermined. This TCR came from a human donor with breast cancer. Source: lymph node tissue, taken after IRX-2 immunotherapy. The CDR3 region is CASSIARVGNNEQFF. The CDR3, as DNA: TGTGCCAGTAGTATCGCTAGGGTGGGGAACAATGAGCAGTTCTTC. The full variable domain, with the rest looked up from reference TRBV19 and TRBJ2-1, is DGGITQSPKYLFRKEGQNVTLSCEQNLNHDAMYWYRQDPGQGLRLIYYSQIVNDFQKGDIAEGYSVSREKKESFPLTVTSAQKNPTAFYLCASSIARVGNNEQFFGPGTRLTVL.